This TCR beta chain appears in the sequencing data of a study of radiotherapy plus CTLA-4 blockade in lung cancer. The study's findings and limits: Early blood T cell clone dynamics, with interferon-beta, were reported to best predict response.

V dropped 5 bases and J dropped 6; count of bases not matched to a gene: 7. Germline lookup yields CDR1 MNHEY and CDR2 SMNVEV (reference sequence). The CDR3 is made up of 15 amino acids. Clones were read by immunoSEQ multiplex PCR, and TCRdb kept only the in-frame ones, dropping some. Of 90,000 to 150,000 clones listed, about four fifths are singletons. Concerning this clone itself: Its specificity is unknown.

The origin of this receptor is a human donor with non-small cell lung cancer who had a partial response to radiotherapy plus ipilimumab. The specimen comprised peripheral blood, sampled from a patient treated with radiotherapy plus ipilimumab. This chain links TRBV27 with TRBJ2-2; TRBD1 matches at 9 bases. CDR3 residues: CASSTGGGLSGELFF. CDR3 sequence (DNA): TGTGCCAGCAGTACAGGGGGCGGATTATCCGGGGAGCTGTTTTTT.